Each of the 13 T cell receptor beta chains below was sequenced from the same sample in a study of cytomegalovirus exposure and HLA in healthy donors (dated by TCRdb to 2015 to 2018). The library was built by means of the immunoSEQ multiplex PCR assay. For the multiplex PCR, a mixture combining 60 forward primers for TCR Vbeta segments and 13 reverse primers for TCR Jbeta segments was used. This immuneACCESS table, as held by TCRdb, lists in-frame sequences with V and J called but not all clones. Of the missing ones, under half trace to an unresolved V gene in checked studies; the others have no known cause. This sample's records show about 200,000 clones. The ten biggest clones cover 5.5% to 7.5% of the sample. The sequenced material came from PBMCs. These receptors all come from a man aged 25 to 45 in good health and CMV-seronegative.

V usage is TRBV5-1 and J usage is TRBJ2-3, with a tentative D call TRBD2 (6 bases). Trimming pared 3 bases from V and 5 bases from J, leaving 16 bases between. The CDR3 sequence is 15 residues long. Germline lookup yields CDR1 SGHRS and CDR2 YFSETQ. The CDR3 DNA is TGCGCCAGCAGCTCCTCCCTGGGACTCGGAGATACGCAGTATTTT. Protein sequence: CASSSSLGLGDTQYF.

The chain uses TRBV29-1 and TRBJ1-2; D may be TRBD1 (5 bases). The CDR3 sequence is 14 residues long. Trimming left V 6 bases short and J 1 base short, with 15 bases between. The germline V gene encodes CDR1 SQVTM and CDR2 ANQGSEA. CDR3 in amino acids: CSVSDPDINYGYTF. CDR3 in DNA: TGCAGCGTATCCGACCCGGACATTAACTATGGCTACACCTTC.

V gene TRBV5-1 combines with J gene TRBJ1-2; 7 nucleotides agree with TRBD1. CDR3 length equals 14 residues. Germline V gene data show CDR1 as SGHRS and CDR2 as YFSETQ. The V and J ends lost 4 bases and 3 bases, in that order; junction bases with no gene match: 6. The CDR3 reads CASSGRQGDYGYTF. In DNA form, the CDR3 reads TGCGCCAGCAGCGGACGACAGGGAGACTATGGCTACACCTTC.

The CDR3 nucleotides are TGTGCCAGCAGCTTAGTATGGCTAGCGGGGGGGCACGAGCAGTACTTC. Translation gives CASSLVWLAGGHEQYF. V is TRBV7-2 and J is TRBJ2-7; 12 nucleotides line up with TRBD2. CDR3 size: 16 residues. Looked up from germline, CDR1 is SGHTA and CDR2 is FQGNSA. With 1 base clipped from V and 5 bases from J, the junction kept 6 bases outside the gene matches.

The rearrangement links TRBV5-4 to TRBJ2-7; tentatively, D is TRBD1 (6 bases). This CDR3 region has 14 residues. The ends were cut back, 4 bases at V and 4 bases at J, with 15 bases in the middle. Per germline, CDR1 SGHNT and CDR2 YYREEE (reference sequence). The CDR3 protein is CASSPMTGEYEQYF. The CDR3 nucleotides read TGTGCCAGCAGCCCTATGACAGGAGAATACGAGCAGTACTTC.

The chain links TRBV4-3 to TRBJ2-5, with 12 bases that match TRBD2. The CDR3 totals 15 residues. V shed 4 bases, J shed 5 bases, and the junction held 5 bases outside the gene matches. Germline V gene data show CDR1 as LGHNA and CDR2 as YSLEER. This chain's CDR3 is CASSPGLAGWETQYF. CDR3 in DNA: TGCGCCAGCAGCCCCGGACTAGCGGGGTGGGAGACCCAGTACTTC.

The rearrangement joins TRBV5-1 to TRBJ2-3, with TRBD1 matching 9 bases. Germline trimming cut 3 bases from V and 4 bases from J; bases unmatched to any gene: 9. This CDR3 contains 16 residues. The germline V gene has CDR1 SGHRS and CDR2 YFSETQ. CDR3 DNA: TGCGCCAGCAGCTGGACAGGGGCGAGTATGGCAGATACGCAGTATTTT. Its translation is CASSWTGASMADTQYF.

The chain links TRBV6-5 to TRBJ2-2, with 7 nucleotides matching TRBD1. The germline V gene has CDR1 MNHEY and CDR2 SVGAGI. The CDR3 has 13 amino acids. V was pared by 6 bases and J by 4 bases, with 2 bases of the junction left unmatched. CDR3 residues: CASSWTGTGELFF. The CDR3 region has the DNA TGTGCCAGCAGCTGGACAGGCACCGGGGAGCTGTTTTTT.

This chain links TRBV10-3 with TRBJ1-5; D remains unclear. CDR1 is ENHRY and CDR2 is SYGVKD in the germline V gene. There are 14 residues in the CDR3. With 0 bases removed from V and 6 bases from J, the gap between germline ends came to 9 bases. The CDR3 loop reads CAISESAGSQPQHF. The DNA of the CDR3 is TGTGCCATCAGTGAGTCGGCTGGCAGTCAGCCCCAGCATTTT.

The chain's CDR3 is CASRFSGVNTEAFF. In DNA form, the CDR3 reads TGTGCCAGCAGGTTTTCGGGGGTGAACACTGAAGCTTTCTTT. The chain links TRBV7-2 to TRBJ1-1; tentative D call: TRBD1 (5 bases). The CDR3 is 14 amino acids. Germline V gene sequence: CDR1 SGHTA, CDR2 FQGNSA. Trimming removed 6 bases at V and 0 bases at J, with 11 bases between.

The CDR3: CASSLRQGNTEAFF. DNA for the CDR3: TGTGCCAGCTCACTCCGACAGGGGAACACTGAAGCTTTCTTT. V is TRBV18 and J is TRBJ1-1, with 7 bases fitting TRBD1. The CDR3 extends over 14 amino acids. V was pared by 4 bases and J by 1 base, with 3 bases of the junction left unmatched. Germline CDR1 KGHSH, CDR2 LQKENI.

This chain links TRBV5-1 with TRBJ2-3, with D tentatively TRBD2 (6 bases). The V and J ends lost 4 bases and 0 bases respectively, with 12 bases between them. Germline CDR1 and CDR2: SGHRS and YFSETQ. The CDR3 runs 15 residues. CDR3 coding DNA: TGCGCCAGCAGCCGCGGGACTGCTAGCACAGATACGCAGTATTTT. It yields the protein CASSRGTASTDTQYF.

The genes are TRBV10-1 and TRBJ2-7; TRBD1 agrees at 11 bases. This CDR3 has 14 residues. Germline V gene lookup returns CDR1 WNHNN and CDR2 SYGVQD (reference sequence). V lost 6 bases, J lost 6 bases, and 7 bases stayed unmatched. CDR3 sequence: CASSEGTGGSEQYF. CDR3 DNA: TGCGCCAGCAGCGAGGGGACAGGGGGATCCGAGCAGTACTTC.